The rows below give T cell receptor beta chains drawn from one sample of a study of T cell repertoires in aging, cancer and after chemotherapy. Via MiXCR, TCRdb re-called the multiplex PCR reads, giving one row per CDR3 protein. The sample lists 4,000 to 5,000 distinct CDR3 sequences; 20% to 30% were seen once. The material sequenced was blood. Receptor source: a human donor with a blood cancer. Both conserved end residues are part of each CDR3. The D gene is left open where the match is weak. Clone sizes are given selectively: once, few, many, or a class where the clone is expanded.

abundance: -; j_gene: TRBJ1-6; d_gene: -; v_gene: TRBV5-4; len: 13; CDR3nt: TGTGCCAGCAGCCCTCCACCCCCGGGGCCACTCCACTTT; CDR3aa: CASSPPPPGPLHF
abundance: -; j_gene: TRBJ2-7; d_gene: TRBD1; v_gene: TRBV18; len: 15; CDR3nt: TGTGCCAGCTCACCTTCAGGGGGCGTCCAATCCGAGCAGTACTTC; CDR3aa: CASSPSGGVQSEQYF
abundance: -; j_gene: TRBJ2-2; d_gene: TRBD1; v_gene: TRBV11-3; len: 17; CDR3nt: TGTGCCAGCAGCTTTCTGGGGACAGGGGAAGTCACCGGGGAGCTGTTTTTT; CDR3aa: CASSFLGTGEVTGELFF
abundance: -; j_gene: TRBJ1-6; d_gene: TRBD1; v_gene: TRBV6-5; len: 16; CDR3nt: TGTGCCAGCAGTGCAGGGGGGGCCTTTCGGAATTCACCCCTCCACTTT; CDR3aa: CASSAGGAFRNSPLHF
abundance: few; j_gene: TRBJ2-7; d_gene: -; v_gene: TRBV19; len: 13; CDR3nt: TGTGCCAGTAGTATAGCCGGGAACTACGAGCAGTACTTC; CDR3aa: CASSIAGNYEQYF
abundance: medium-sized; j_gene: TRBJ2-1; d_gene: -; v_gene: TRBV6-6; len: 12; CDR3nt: TGTGCCAGCAGTTACTCGGGGAGGCGGCAGTTCTTC; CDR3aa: CASSYSGRRQFF
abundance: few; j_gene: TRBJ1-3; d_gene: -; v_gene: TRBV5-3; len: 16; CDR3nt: TGTGCCAGAAGCTTCCCCGACTGGGACTCTGGAAACACCATATATTTT; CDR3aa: CARSFPDWDSGNTIYF
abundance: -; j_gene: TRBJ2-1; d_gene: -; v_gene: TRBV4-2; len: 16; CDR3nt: TGTGCCAGCAGCCAAGAAAGGAGGGAAAAGGTCAATGAGCAGTTCTTC; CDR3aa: CASSQERREKVNEQFF
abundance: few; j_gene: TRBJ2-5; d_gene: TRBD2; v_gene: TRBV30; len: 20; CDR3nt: TGTGCCTGGAGTGTACGTTGGGGACTAGCGGGGGCCATGACCCAAGAGACCCAGTACTTC; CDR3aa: CAWSVRWGLAGAMTQETQYF
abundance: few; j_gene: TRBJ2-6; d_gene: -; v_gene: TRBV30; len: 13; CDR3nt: TGTGCCTGGAGTGTAGAAGGGGCCAACGTCCTGACTTTC; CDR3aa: CAWSVEGANVLTF
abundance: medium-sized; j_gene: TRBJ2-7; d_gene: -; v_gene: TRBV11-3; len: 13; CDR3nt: TGTGCCAGCAGCGTGGGGACTCCGAAGGAGCAGTACTTC; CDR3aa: CASSVGTPKEQYF
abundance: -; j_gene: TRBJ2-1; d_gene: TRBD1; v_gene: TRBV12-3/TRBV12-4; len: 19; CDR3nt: TGTGCCAGCAGAGACCGGGACAGGGGAGGGCGGGATCGATACAATGAGCAGTTCTTC; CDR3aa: CASRDRDRGGRDRYNEQFF
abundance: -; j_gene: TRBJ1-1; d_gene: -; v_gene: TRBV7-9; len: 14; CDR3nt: TGTGCCAGCAGCCTAACTCAGGGGAACACTGAAGCTTTCTTT; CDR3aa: CASSLTQGNTEAFF
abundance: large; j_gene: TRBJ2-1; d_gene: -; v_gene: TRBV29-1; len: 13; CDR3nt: TGCAGCGTTGTGCAGGCCCCATTTCTTGAGCAGTTCTTC; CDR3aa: CSVVQAPFLEQFF
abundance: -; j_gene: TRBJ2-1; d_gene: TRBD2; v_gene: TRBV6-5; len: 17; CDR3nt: TGTGCCAGCAGTCGAACCCCGGGACTAGCGGGAGAAAATGAGCAGTTCTTC; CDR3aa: CASSRTPGLAGENEQFF
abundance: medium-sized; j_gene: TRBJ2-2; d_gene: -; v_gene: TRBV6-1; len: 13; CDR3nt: TGTGCCAGCGGTGGAGGGGTTACCGGGGAGCTGTTTTTT; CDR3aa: CASGGGVTGELFF
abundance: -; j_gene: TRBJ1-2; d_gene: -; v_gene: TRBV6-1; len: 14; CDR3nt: TGTGCCAGCAGGCGGACAGCCAGTAACTATGGCTACACCTTC; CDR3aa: CASRRTASNYGYTF
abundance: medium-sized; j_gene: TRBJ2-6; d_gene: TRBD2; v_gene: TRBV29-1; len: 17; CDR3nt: TGCAGCGTCCAGACGATTGGGGGGGGGTCTGGGGCCAACGTCCTGACTTTC; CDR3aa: CSVQTIGGGSGANVLTF
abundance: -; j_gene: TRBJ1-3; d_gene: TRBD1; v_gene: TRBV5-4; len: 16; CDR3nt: TGCGCCAGCAGCCGGACAGGGATATCTTCTGGAAACACCATATATTTT; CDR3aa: CASSRTGISSGNTIYF
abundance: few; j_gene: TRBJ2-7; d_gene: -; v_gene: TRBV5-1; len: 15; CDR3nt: TGCGCCAGCAGCTTGGTGTGGGGGATCGCCTACGAGCAGTACTTC; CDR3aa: CASSLVWGIAYEQYF
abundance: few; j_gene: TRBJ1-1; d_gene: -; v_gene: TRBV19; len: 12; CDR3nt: TGTGCCAGTAGGGGGGTGGGCACTGAAGCTTTCTTT; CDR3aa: CASRGVGTEAFF
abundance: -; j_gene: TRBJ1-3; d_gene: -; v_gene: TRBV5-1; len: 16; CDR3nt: TGCGCCAGCAGCTTCGGTCCAAGCGGAGCTGGAAACACCATATATTTT; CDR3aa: CASSFGPSGAGNTIYF
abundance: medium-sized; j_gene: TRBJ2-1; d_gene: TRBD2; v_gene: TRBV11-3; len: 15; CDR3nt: TGTGCCAGCAGCTCCGTAGCGGGGGCCTTCAATGAGCAGTTCTTC; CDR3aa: CASSSVAGAFNEQFF
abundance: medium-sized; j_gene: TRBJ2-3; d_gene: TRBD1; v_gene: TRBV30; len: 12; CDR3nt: TGTGCCTTTGGACAGGGGGCAGATACGCAGTATTTT; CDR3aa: CAFGQGADTQYF
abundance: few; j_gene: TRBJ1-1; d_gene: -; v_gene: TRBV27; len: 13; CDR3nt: TGTGCCAGCAGTTTGAGGGATCCCCGAGCCGCTTTCTTT; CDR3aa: CASSLRDPRAAFF
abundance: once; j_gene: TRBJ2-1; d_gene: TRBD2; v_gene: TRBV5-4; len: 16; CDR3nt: TGTGCCAGCATTCCCCGTCCTAGCGGGAGTCTCAATGAGCAGTTCTTC; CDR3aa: CASIPRPSGSLNEQFF
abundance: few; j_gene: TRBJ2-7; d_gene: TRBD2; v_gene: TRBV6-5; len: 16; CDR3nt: TGTGCCAGCAGATCATCGGGGGGTGTAGGGTCCTACGAGCAGTACTTC; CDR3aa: CASRSSGGVGSYEQYF
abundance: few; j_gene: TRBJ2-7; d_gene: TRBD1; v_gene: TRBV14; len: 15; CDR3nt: TGTGCCAGCAGGGCGCGGACAGGGGGTCTCTACGAGCAGTACTTC; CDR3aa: CASRARTGGLYEQYF
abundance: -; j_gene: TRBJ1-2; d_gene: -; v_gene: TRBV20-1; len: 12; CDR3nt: TGCAGTGCTGCTCCCCAGCTTTATGGCTACACCTTC; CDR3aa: CSAAPQLYGYTF
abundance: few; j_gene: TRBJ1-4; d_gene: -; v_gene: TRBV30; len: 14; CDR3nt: TGTGCCTGGAGTGTAAGGGGGGCTGATGAAAAACTGTTTTTT; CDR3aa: CAWSVRGADEKLFF
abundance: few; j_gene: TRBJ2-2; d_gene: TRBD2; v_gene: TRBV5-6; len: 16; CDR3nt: TGTGCCAGCAGCGTAGGGACTAGCGGGAACACCGGGGAGCTGTTTTTT; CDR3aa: CASSVGTSGNTGELFF
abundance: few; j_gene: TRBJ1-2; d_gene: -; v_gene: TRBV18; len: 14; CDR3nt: TGTGCCAGCTCACCAGGGGAACCTAACTATGGCTACACCTTC; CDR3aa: CASSPGEPNYGYTF
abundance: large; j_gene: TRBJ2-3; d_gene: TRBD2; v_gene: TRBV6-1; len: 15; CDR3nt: TGTGCCAGCAGTCCGGTAGCGGGAGGAAGAGATACGCAGTATTTT; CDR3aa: CASSPVAGGRDTQYF
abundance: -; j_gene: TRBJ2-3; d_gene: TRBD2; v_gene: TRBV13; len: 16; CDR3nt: TGTGCCAGCAGCCCAAGGGCTAGCGGGAGTTTGAATACGCAGTATTTT; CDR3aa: CASSPRASGSLNTQYF
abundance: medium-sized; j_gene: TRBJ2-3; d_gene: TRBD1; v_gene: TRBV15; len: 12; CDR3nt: TGTGCCACCAGCGTCCACAGGGGCACGCAGTATTTT; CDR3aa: CATSVHRGTQYF
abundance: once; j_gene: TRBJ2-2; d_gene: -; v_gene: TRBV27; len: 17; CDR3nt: TGTGCCAGCAGTTTATACGGATTTTTATCGAACACCGGGGAGCTGTTTTTT; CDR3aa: CASSLYGFLSNTGELFF
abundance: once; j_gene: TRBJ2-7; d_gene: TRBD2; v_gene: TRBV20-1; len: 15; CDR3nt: TGCAGTGCTAGAGATGAGGAGCGGGACGCGTCCGAGCAGTACTTC; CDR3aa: CSARDEERDASEQYF
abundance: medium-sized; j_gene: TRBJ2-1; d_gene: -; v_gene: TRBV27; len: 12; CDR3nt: TGTGCCAGCATCGCCCGATTTGGGGAGCAGTTCTTC; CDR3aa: CASIARFGEQFF
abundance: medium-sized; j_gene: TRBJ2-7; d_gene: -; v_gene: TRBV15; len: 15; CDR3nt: TGTGCCACCAGCAGAGATAACAGGGTGGCCTACGAGCAGTACTTC; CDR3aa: CATSRDNRVAYEQYF
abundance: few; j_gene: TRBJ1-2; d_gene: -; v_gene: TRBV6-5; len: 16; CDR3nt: TGTGCCAGCAGGAAGTCCCGGGATGTAGTGAACTATGGCTACACCTTC; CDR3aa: CASRKSRDVVNYGYTF
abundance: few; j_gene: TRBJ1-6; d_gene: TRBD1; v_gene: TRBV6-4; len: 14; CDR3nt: TGTGCCAGCAGTGCCCAGGGGGAAAATTCACCCCTCCACTTT; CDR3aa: CASSAQGENSPLHF
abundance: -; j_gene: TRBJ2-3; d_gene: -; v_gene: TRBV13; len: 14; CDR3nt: TGCGCCAGTCAGAAAAGTTCTTACACAGATACGCAGTATTTT; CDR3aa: CASQKSSYTDTQYF
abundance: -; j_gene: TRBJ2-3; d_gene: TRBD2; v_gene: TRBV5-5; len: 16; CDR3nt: TGTGCCAGCAGCCCCATCAGCGGGGCTAGCACAGATACGCAGTATTTT; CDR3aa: CASSPISGASTDTQYF
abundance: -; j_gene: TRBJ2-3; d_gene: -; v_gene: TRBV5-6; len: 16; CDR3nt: TGTGCCAGCAGCCAAGAAGCGGGTCTCAGCACAGATACGCAGTATTTT; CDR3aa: CASSQEAGLSTDTQYF
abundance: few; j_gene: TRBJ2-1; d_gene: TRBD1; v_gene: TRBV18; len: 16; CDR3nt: TGTGCCAGCTCGCTGACCGGGACAGGGGTATACAATGAGCAGTTCTTC; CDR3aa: CASSLTGTGVYNEQFF
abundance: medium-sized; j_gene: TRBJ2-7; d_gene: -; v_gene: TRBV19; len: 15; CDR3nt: TGTGCCAGTAGTTCTCGACTCACCGGGAGCTACGAGCAGTACTTC; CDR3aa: CASSSRLTGSYEQYF
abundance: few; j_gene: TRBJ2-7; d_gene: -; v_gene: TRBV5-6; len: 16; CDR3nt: TGTGCCAGCAGCTTGGCCCAGGGGCAGGGGCTCTACGAGCAGTACTTC; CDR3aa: CASSLAQGQGLYEQYF
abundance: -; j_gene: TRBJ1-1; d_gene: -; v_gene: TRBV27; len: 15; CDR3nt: TGTGCCAGCACCCCATTACAGGGACCAAACACTGAAGCTTTCTTT; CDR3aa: CASTPLQGPNTEAFF
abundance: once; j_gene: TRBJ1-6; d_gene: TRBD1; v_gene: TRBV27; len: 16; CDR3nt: TGTGCCAGCAGTTTGCTCCGGGACAGGGATAATTCACCCCTCCACTTT; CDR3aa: CASSLLRDRDNSPLHF
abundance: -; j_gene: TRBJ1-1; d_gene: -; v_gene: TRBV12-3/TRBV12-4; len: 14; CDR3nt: TGTGCCAGCAGTTTATGGGGTGTGAACACTGAAGCTTTCTTT; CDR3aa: CASSLWGVNTEAFF